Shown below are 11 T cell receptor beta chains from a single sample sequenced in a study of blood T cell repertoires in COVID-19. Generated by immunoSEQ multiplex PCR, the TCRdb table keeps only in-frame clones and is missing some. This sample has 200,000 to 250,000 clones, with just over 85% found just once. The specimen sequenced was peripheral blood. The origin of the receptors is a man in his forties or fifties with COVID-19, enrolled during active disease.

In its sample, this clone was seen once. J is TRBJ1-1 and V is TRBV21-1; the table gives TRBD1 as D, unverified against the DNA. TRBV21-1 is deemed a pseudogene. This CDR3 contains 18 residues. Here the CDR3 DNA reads TGTGCCAGCAGCAAAGTCCCCGGACAGGCGCAAATGAACACTGAAGCTTTCTTT. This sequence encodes CASSKVPGQAQMNTEAFF.

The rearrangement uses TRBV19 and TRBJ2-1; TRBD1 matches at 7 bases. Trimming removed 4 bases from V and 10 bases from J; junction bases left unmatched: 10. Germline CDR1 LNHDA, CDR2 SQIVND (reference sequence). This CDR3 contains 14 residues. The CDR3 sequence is CASSTQTGFVEQFF. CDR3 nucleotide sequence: TGTGCCAGTAGTACGCAGACAGGGTTTGTGGAGCAGTTCTTC.

As DNA, the CDR3 is TGCGCCAGCAGCTTGGGACCTTCGGGATACAATGAGCAGTTCTTC. It translates to CASSLGPSGYNEQFF. The chain recombines TRBV5-1 with TRBJ2-1; perhaps TRBD2 as D (5 bases). The CDR3 contains 15 residues. Germline V gene data show CDR1 as SGHRS and CDR2 as YFSETQ. The V gene lost 0 bases and the J gene lost 4 bases, with 11 bases spanning the gap. The full variable domain, completed using reference TRBV5-1 and TRBJ2-1, is KAGVTQTPRYLIKTRGQQVTLSCSPISGHRSVSWYQQTPGQGLQFLFEYFSETQRNKGNFPGRFSGRQFSNSRSEMNVSTLELGDSALYLCASSLGPSGYNEQFFGPGTRLTVL.

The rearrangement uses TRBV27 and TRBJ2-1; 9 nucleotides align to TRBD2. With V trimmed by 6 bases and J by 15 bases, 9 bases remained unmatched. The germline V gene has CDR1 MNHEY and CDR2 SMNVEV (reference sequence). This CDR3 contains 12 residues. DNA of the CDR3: TGTGCCAGCAGCCGGGGTAGCGGGAGTTGGTTCTTC. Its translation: CASSRGSGSWFF.

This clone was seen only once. The chain's CDR3 is CASSFQGAEAFF. The CDR3 DNA is TGTGCCAGCAGTTTCCAGGGTGCTGAAGCTTTCTTT. The chain joins TRBV27 to TRBJ1-1; the D gene is possibly TRBD1 (5 bases). V was clipped by 3 bases and J by 6 bases, with 8 bases between them. The CDR3 extends over 12 amino acids. Germline V CDR1 and CDR2: MNHEY, SMNVEV (reference sequence).

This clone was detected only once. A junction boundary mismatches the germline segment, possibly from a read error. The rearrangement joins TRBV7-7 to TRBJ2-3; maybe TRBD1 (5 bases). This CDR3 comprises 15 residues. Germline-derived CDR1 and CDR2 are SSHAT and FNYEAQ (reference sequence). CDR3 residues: CASSQDSASTDTQYF. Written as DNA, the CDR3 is TGTGCTAGCAGCCAAGACAGTGCTAGCACAGATACGCAGTATTTT.

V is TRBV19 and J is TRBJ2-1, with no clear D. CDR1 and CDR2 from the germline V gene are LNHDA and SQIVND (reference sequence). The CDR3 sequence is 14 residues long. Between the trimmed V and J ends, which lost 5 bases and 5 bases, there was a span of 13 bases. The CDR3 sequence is CASSAVGRNNEQFF. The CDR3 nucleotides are TGTGCCAGTAGTGCGGTTGGCAGAAACAATGAGCAGTTCTTC.

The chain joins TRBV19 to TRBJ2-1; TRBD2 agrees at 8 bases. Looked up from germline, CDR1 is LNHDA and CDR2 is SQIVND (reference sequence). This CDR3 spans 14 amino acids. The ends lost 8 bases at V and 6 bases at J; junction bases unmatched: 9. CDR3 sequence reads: CASGAGVAFNEQFF. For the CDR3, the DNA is TGTGCCAGTGGAGCGGGAGTCGCGTTCAATGAGCAGTTCTTC.

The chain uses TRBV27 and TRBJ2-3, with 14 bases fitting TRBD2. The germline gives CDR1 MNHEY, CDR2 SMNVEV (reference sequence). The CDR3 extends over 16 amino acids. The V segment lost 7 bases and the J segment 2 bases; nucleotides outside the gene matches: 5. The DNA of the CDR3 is TGTGCCAGCACCGGGACTAGCGGGAGAGCCACAGATACGCAGTATTTT. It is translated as CASTGTSGRATDTQYF.

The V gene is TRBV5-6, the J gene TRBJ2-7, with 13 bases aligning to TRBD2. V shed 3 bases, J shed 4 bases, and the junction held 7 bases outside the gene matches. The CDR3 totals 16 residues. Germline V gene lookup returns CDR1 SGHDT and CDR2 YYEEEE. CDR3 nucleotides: TGTGCCAGCAGCTACGGACTAGCGGGAGCCGGGTACGAGCAGTACTTC. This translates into CASSYGLAGAGYEQYF.

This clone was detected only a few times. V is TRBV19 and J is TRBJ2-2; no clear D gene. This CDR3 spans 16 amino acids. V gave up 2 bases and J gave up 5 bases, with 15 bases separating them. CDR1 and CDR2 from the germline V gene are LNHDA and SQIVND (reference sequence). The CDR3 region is CASSIIGDLRTGELFF. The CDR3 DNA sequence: TGTGCCAGTAGTATAATCGGAGACCTGAGGACCGGGGAGCTGTTTTTT.